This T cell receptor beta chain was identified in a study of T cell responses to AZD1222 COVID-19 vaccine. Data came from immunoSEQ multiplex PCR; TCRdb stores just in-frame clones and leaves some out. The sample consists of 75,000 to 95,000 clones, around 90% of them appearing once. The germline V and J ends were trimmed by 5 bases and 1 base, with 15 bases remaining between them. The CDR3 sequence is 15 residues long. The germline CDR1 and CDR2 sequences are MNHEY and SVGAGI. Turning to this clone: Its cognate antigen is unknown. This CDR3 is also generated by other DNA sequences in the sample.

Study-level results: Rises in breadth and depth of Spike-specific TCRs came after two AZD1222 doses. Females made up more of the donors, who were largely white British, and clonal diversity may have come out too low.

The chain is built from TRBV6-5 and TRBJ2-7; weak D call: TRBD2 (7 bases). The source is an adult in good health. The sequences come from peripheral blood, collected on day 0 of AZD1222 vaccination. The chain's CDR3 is CASSPDGGRSYEQYF. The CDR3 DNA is TGTGCCAGCAGTCCCGACGGGGGGCGTTCCTACGAGCAGTACTTC.